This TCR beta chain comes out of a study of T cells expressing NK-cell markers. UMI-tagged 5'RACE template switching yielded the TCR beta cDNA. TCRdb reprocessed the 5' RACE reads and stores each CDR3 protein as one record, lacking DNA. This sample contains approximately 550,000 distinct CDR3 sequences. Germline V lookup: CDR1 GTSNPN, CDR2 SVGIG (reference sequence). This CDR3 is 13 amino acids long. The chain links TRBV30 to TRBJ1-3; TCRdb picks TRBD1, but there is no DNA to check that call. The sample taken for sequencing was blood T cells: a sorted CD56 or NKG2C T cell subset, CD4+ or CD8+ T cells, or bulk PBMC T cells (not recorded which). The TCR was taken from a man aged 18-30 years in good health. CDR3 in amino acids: CAFAGTGRNTIYF.